This paragraph covers one TCR beta chain sequence. The antigen it recognizes is unknown. Per-nucleotide qualities are absent, and no much larger clonotype sits a single base away. Reading from cysteine to phenylalanine, the CDR3 counts 14 amino acids. The retained sequence is limited to the CDR3, 42 bases, with the frame set at the first base. From the germline V gene, CDR1 is MDHEN and CDR2 is SYDVKM. The germline V end is reduced by 5 bases and the J end by 6 bases; junction bases left unmatched: 6. The library was produced with the immunoSEQ multiplex PCR assay. The multiplex PCR relied on a mix of 60 forward primers for TCR Vbeta segments and 13 reverse primers for TCR Jbeta segments. Amplification of the CDR3 region of rearranged TCR beta genes was performed with a multiplex PCR assay on genomic DNA. The amplified TCR beta libraries were sequenced on the Illumina HiSeq System as 87-base-pair reads. On the authors' methods: A later analysis tallied roughly 78 million unique TCR beta chains across the approximately 670 repertoires, and roughly 11 million of those chains were shared by two or more donors. To remove PCR and sequencing errors, raw reads were error-corrected and collapsed into unique sequences using a nearest-neighbor algorithm that merged closely related sequences. V, D and J gene segments were assigned by aligning CDR3 sequences to IMGT reference sequences. For a sequence to be retained, at least a six-nucleotide match to both a V gene segment and a J gene segment was required. A rearrangement counted as productive if the CDR3 had no stop codons and remained in frame with V and J, and every other rearrangement counted as non-productive. CDR3 was defined according to IMGT convention as the region running from the second conserved V-encoded cysteine to the conserved J-encoded phenylalanine. The earlier analysis of some 550 of the donors excluded any sequence lacking an unambiguous match to a single V gene segment. An earlier analysis of a few hundred of the donors called V segments functional above 56.7% productive rearrangements and segregating when the between-donor standard deviation exceeded 5%. A statistical classification framework was developed to diagnose cytomegalovirus status using the catalog of TCR beta chain sequences. A later analysis assigned V and J genes by comparing TCR nucleotide sequences with IMGT/GENE-DB human TR gene sequences. The TCRdist pipeline was used in a later analysis to assign CDR3 sequences and most-parsimonious VDJ recombination scenarios. In a later analysis, each TCR beta chain was defined by its CDR3 amino acid sequence together with its V-gene family, and reads without a unique V-gene family were excluded. In a later analysis, 500 to 700 highly shared, low-generation-probability nucleotide sequences were removed to address suspected cross-contamination and a sequencing artifact. For each public chain, a later analysis derived a clonal expansion index from normalized ranks of inferred template counts within each repertoire. In a later analysis, generation probabilities were computed with a VDJ recombination model fitted to out-of-frame rearrangements, and the resulting probabilities were checked against IGoR. Hypergeometric tests were used in a later analysis to score TCR-TCR, TCR-HLA and TCR-CMV co-occurrence, with a repertoire-size bias correction applied to the TCR pairs. To estimate false discovery rates, a later analysis permuted the HLA or CMV assignments 20 times. In a later analysis, co-occurring TCRs were grouped with DBSCAN, and TCRdist sequence similarity was added when clustering was performed within HLA-allele-positive subsets. Repertoires with fewer than 30,000 or more than 120,000 public chains were left out of co-occurrence clustering, as were about 5 repertoires with anomalous nucleotide sharing. Sourced from immuneACCESS, this table was stored by TCRdb with only in-frame sequences that have V and J called. A share of the clones is absent; for the studies checked, an unresolved V gene accounts for under half, and the remainder has no known explanation. The V and J calls and the clone size are those of that table, but D and trimming were determined from the DNA. The sample includes 130,000 to 150,000 clones, with about 80% observed a single time. Over 1% of the sample belongs to the ten largest clones.

The data originate from a study of cytomegalovirus exposure and HLA in healthy donors (dated by TCRdb to about 2017). With regard to the full study: An earlier analysis of 550 to 700 of the donors reported about 250 Gb of sequence data and some 120 million unique TCR beta sequences from 150 million to 200 million T cells. Donor age, sex, ethnicity and CMV serostatus were compiled together with the repertoire data. All discovery cohort repertoires had been generated using a single sequencing platform. Roughly 5 DR-DQ haplotypes were handled as single units for association and clustering because linkage in the cohort was strong. The later analysis used no new phenotypic data to find candidate immune exposures, relying instead on TCR beta sequences and their occurrence across donors. To predict cytomegalovirus infection status, the study combined high-throughput TCR immunosequencing, statistical association of individual TCRs with disease status, and machine learning. A later genetic analysis used genome-wide SNP genotypes for about three fifths of the 666 donors, treating that subset as a discovery cohort. Roughly 320 gigabases of sequencing data and around 80 million unique TCR sequences made up an early release that covered under 750 HLA-typed donors. On average, roughly 240,000 unique TCR beta nucleotide sequences were sequenced per donor among a few hundred genotyped donors of the cohort, with roughly 18% of those sequences being non-productive. Typing coverage differed by locus: A, B, C, DRB1 and DQB1 were typed in about 629-640 donors, DQA1 in 522, DPA1 in around 610, and DPB1 in just under 490. In an earlier analysis of 500 to 650 of the donors, high-throughput TCR beta sequencing was used to judge whether each TCR beta V gene segment behaved as functional or pseudogenic. In addition to the first cohort of 666 subjects, a separate validation cohort of 120 different subjects was used. HLA typing included class I and class II loci at four-digit resolution. The study aimed to test whether signatures of past pathogen exposure could be identified by cataloging public T cell receptors. The study used immunosequencing to profile the T cell repertoires of several hundred subjects and linked those repertoires to cytomegalovirus serostatus. In a later analysis, previously published TCR beta repertoires from 600 to 850 donors were re-analyzed and high-resolution HLA genotyping was added so that TCR occurrence patterns could be studied. Among the approximately 430 genotyped donors, around 81% belonged to the genetic ancestry cluster associated with self-reported Caucasian donors. Summary of the overall study and its limitations: A later analysis found that HLA-associated TCR beta chains were more clonally expanded and had lower generation probabilities than equally common non-associated chains. A later analysis reported that several top co-occurrence clusters appeared linked to parvovirus B19, influenza, CMV and Epstein-Barr virus. Most CMV-associated TCR beta chains appeared to be HLA-restricted in a later analysis, and the HLA associations seemed to be driven largely by CMV exposure. The sequencing pipeline was judged likely to have produced a cluster of highly shared sequence variants as a technical artifact. Some IMGT-functional V segments, including TRBV6-2 and TRBV6-3, could not be distinguished by the 87-base-pair reads and were therefore excluded. In a later analysis, around 15,000 TCR beta sequences were associated with specific HLA alleles at a false discovery rate of 0.05. In vitro tests confirmed that a few of the cytomegalovirus-associated TCR beta chains recognize cytomegalovirus antigens. Because HLA typing was missing for some donors at each locus, association tests included only the typed subset. Compared with the roughly 720-donor mean, donors in an Asian-associated ancestry cluster had fewer N-insertions in productive TCRs, according to a later genetic analysis. Correlated functional status among segregating V segments might be attributable to linkage disequilibrium, but an unknown experimental factor could not be ruled out. While some public TCRs were present in many individuals, most TCR sequences turned up only very rarely across donors. Because counts were too low, around 17 rarely observed V segments, including chromosome 9 orphons, were left out of the earlier analysis of about 620 of the donors. In both the original and validation cohorts, the classifier was reported to diagnose cytomegalovirus status with high specificity and sensitivity. A further reported finding was that TCR beta sequences accurately predicted the HLA-A and HLA-B alleles for most subjects in the first cohort. In a later analysis, the rate of TCR association differed among HLA loci, with DRB1 alleles having the most associated TCRs and HLA-C alleles having the fewest. The study listed 164 TCR beta chains as associated with cytomegalovirus. The authors suggested that the approach could potentially be extended to other disease states and immunological phenotypes. Sequencing depth was assumed to be roughly uniform across donors in the presence/absence analyses, though that assumption may not hold. For the cohort, immune exposure information was limited to CMV serostatus. Only TCR beta chains were sequenced in this cohort, and the absence of alpha or paired-chain data limited detectable features. When HLA alleles, especially DR and DQ, strongly co-occurred, attributing TCR associations to individual alleles was difficult. In an earlier analysis of 587 of the donors, most TCR beta V segments appeared in productive rearrangements about 90% or about 30% of the time, broadly matching IMGT annotations. A later genetic analysis associated a missense DCLRE1C variant with V-gene and J-gene trimming of TCR beta chains, and an independent cohort replicated the association.

The cohort was made up of 666 healthy bone marrow donors. At the time of sampling, every cohort member was nominally healthy, though immune exposures that went unrecorded were likely present. The donor tested CMV seropositive, placing the donor among the roughly 300 seropositive members of the cohort. A peripheral blood sample was provided by each donor, and peripheral blood mononuclear cells were used for TCR beta sequencing. Genomic DNA extraction from the blood cell samples was performed with the Qiagen DNeasy Blood Extraction Kit. The V and J segments used are TRBV28 and TRBJ1-5, and 8 bases in between align with TRBD1. Sequencing was performed on PBMCs. The receptor was derived from a male donor in good health and CMV-seropositive. The CDR3 region: CASSLGQGGQPQHF. The DNA reads as follows: TGTGCCAGCAGTCTCGGACAGGGAGGTCAGCCCCAGCATTTT.